Shown below are 31 T cell receptor beta chains from a single sample sequenced in a study of T cell responses to AZD1222 COVID-19 vaccine. TCRdb keeps only in-frame clones here, not all; method: immunoSEQ multiplex PCR. This sample carries under 150,000 clones, roughly 84% of them seen once, and the ten largest clones take about 27%. The sample in question was peripheral blood, obtained 28 days after the second AZD1222 dose. These receptors all stem from an adult who received the AZD1222 COVID-19 vaccine.

The chain links TRBV28 to TRBJ1-3; 9 bases align to TRBD1. CDR1 and CDR2 (germline): MDHEN, SYDVKM. The CDR3 has 16 amino acids. The V gene end was trimmed by 4 bases and the J gene end by 4 bases; junction bases not matched to a gene: 8. The CDR3 DNA follows: TGTGCCAGCAGTTCGCCGGGACAGGGCAGCGGAAACACCATATATTTT. As protein: CASSSPGQGSGNTIYF.

The genes are TRBV5-1 and TRBJ1-4; 8 bases map to TRBD1. This CDR3 is 15 amino acids long. The junction had 7 bases not matched to a gene; V was cut back by 2 bases and J by 7 bases. Germline lookup yields CDR1 SGHRS and CDR2 YFSETQ. CDR3 in DNA: TGCGCCAGCAGCTTTGGTGACAGGGGTACTGAAAAACTGTTTTTT. Its translation is CASSFGDRGTEKLFF.

V is TRBV27 and J is TRBJ1-5; D is uncertain. The CDR3 covers 15 residues. V was pared by 6 bases and J by 1 base, with 13 bases between. Germline V gives CDR1 MNHEY, CDR2 SMNVEV (reference sequence). The CDR3 reads CASRPGRLSNQPQHF. The DNA for the CDR3 is TGTGCCAGCAGGCCGGGCCGTCTAAGCAATCAGCCCCAGCATTTT.

This clone was found once. V usage is TRBV2 and J usage is TRBJ2-2; D might be TRBD2 (5 bases). The CDR3 contains 17 residues. Germline V gene lookup returns CDR1 SNHLY and CDR2 FYNNEI. V was clipped by 6 bases and J by 0 bases, with 17 bases between them. The CDR3: CASRELTGRTNTGELFF. The CDR3 bases are TGTGCCAGCAGAGAATTGACGGGAAGAACGAACACCGGGGAGCTGTTTTTT.

This clone was seen once. The chain employs TRBV5-4 and TRBJ2-1, with D perhaps given as TRBD1 or TRBD2 (7 bases each). Germline V CDR1 and CDR2: SGHNT, YYREEE (reference sequence). This CDR3 is 16 amino acids long. V lost 3 bases and J lost 6, with 19 bases in between. The CDR3 spells CASSSGGTELSNEQFF. The DNA of the CDR3 is TGTGCCAGCAGCTCCGGGGGGACAGAACTTTCCAATGAGCAGTTCTTC. Looking up the rest from reference TRBV5-4 and TRBJ2-1 gives the full variable domain: ETGVTQSPTHLIKTRGQQVTLRCSSQSGHNTVSWYQQALGQGPQFIFQYYREEENGRGNFPPRFSGLQFPNYSSELNVNALELDDSALYLCASSSGGTELSNEQFFGPGTRLTVL.

The chain recombines TRBV4-2 with TRBJ1-5; D perhaps matches TRBD1 (6 bases). Germline lookup yields CDR1 LGHNA and CDR2 YNFKEQ. Trimming removed 4 bases at V and 4 bases at J, with 11 bases between. This CDR3 is built from 14 residues. The CDR3 coding sequence is TGTGCCAGCAGCCCCAGGGGCTTAAATCAGCCCCAGCATTTT. Translation: CASSPRGLNQPQHF.

This rearrangement joins TRBV6-5 to TRBJ2-7; 10 bases are a match to TRBD1. This CDR3 has 15 amino acids. The V and J ends lost 5 bases and 6 bases, in that order; junction bases with no gene match: 10. Germline V gene data show CDR1 as MNHEY and CDR2 as SVGAGI. The CDR3 here is CASSTRDRGLGEQYF. In nucleotides, the CDR3 is TGTGCCAGCAGTACCCGGGACAGGGGATTGGGCGAGCAGTACTTC.

The chain joins TRBV18 to TRBJ2-2; D remains unclear. The CDR3 is 12 residues long. CDR1 and CDR2 (germline): KGHSH, LQKENI. Deletions cut 3 bases from V and 7 bases from J, with 6 bases between. CDR3 in DNA: TGTGCCAGCTCACCCCCTCTCGGGGAGCTGTTTTTT. Translated, it gives CASSPPLGELFF.

V gene TRBV6-1 combines with J gene TRBJ2-5; D gene uncertain. The length of the CDR3 is 15 residues. The germline CDR1 and CDR2 sequences are MNHNS and SASEGT. With 2 bases removed from V and 1 base from J, the gap between germline ends came to 11 bases. CDR3 in amino acids: CASSERWATQETQYF. The CDR3 nucleotides are TGTGCCAGCAGTGAAAGGTGGGCTACCCAAGAGACCCAGTACTTC.

The table lists this clone with a few counts. The V gene is TRBV6-5, the J gene TRBJ2-3; D perhaps matches TRBD2 (6 bases). Germline V gives CDR1 MNHEY, CDR2 SVGAGI. The CDR3 is 12 amino acids. V gave up 6 bases and J gave up 6 bases, with 10 bases separating them. Written as DNA, the CDR3 is TGTGCCAGCAGCCGACTAGGGGATACGCAGTATTTT. This translates into CASSRLGDTQYF.

The V and J genes are TRBV10-3 and TRBJ2-1, with 11 positions matching TRBD2. V shed 0 bases, J shed 7 bases, and the junction held 2 bases outside the gene matches. The V gene's germline CDR1 is ENHRY and CDR2 SYGVKD. This CDR3 is 15 amino acids long. CDR3 in amino acids: CAISESIAGGNEQFF. In DNA form, the CDR3 reads TGTGCCATCAGTGAGTCGATAGCGGGGGGGAATGAGCAGTTCTTC.

The chain joins TRBV6-5 to TRBJ1-2, with 7 bases fitting TRBD1. Trimming at V came to 0 bases and at J to 0 bases, leaving 4 bases not matched to a gene. Germline assignment: CDR1 MNHEY and CDR2 SVGAGI. The CDR3 has 16 amino acids. The CDR3 DNA follows: TGTGCCAGCAGTTACTCTACAGGGGAAACTAACTATGGCTACACCTTC. This codes for CASSYSTGETNYGYTF.

CDR3 DNA: TGTGCCAGCAAGCGAATAAGACAGGGGACCGGGGAGCTGTTTTTT. Translation gives CASKRIRQGTGELFF. The chain employs TRBV6-5 and TRBJ2-2, with 8 bases aligning to TRBD1. Germline CDR1 is MNHEY and CDR2 is SVGAGI. There are 15 residues in the CDR3. V lost 7 bases, J lost 5 bases, and 9 bases stayed unmatched.

The J gene is TRBJ2-5, the V gene TRBV10-2; a weak D match, TRBD2 (6 bases). The CDR3 is 14 residues long. CDR1 and CDR2 (germline): WSHSY, SAAADI. Trimming stripped 3 bases from V and 11 bases from J, with 19 bases between. DNA for the CDR3: TGCGCCAGCAGTGATCTATACGGGGTCGGGGGACAGTACTTC. As protein: CASSDLYGVGGQYF.

The gene calls are TRBV5-1 and TRBJ1-6, with D uncertain. The CDR3 has 15 amino acids. Trimming removed 4 bases at V and 12 bases at J, with 20 bases between. Per the germline V gene, CDR1 is SGHRS and CDR2 is YFSETQ. The CDR3, as DNA: TGCGCCAGCAGCCCTGGAGGCGGGATCTCCAGACCCCTCCACTTT. Amino acid sequence: CASSPGGGISRPLHF. The variable domain in full, completed from reference TRBV5-1 and TRBJ1-6, reads KAGVTQTPRYLIKTRGQQVTLSCSPISGHRSVSWYQQTPGQGLQFLFEYFSETQRNKGNFPGRFSGRQFSNSRSEMNVSTLELGDSALYLCASSPGGGISRPLHFGNGTRLTVT.

The rearrangement joins TRBV30 to TRBJ1-2; possibly TRBD1 for D (5 bases). The germline V gene encodes CDR1 GTSNPN and CDR2 SVGIG (reference sequence). Trimming took off 8 bases at V and 4 bases at J, with 17 bases between the two ends. The CDR3 sequence is 13 residues long. Here the CDR3 reads CAGTVGGGYGYTF. The CDR3 coding sequence is TGTGCCGGAACCGTGGGGGGTGGCTATGGCTACACCTTC. Looking up the rest from reference TRBV30 and TRBJ1-2 gives the full variable domain: SQTIHQWPATLVQPVGSPLSLECTVEGTSNPNLYWYRQAAGRGLQLLFYSVGIGQISSEVPQNLSASRPQDRQFILSSKKLLLSDSGFYLCAGTVGGGYGYTFGSGTRLTVV.

This CDR3 is CATSGPGEEKLFF. The CDR3 DNA reads TGTGCCACCAGTGGTCCAGGGGAGGAAAAACTGTTTTTT. The genes are TRBV24-1 and TRBJ1-4, with a possible D match to TRBD1 (6 bases). V was clipped by 5 bases and J by 8 bases, with 11 bases between them. CDR3 length equals 13 residues. Germline CDR1 reads KGHDR; CDR2 reads SFDVKD.

This clone came up a few times. The chain uses TRBV4-2 and TRBJ2-1; 9 positions match TRBD2. The CDR3 extends over 15 amino acids. V was pared by 3 bases and J by 6 bases, with 6 bases of the junction left unmatched. The germline gives CDR1 LGHNA, CDR2 YNFKEQ. CDR3 bases: TGTGCCAGCAGCCAGGGCGGGGGGGATCTCAATGAGCAGTTCTTC. It translates to CASSQGGGDLNEQFF.

The chain links TRBV7-8 to TRBJ2-7; TRBD1 matches at 7 bases. The germline gives CDR1 SGHVS, CDR2 FQNEAQ. With 5 bases clipped from V and 0 bases from J, the junction kept 7 bases outside the gene matches. The length of the CDR3 is 15 residues. The CDR3 region is CASSARWDSSYEQYF. The CDR3 DNA reads as TGTGCCAGCAGCGCGAGGTGGGACAGCTCCTACGAGCAGTACTTC. The complete variable domain, with remaining parts taken from reference TRBV7-8 and TRBJ2-7, reads GAGVSQSPRYKVAKRGQDVALRCDPISGHVSLFWYQQALGQGPEFLTYFQNEAQLDKSGLPSDRFFAERPEGSVSTLKIQRTQQEDSAVYLCASSARWDSSYEQYFGPGTRLTVT.

The chain is built from TRBV18 and TRBJ2-1; D not certain. The V gene lost 4 bases and the J gene lost 4 bases, with 8 bases spanning the gap. This CDR3 contains 13 residues. CDR1 is KGHSH, CDR2 LQKENI, per germline. The CDR3 sequence is CASSLRRYNEQFF. In DNA, the CDR3 is TGTGCCAGCTCACTCCGACGGTACAATGAGCAGTTCTTC.

This clone was counted once. The chain couples TRBV19 to TRBJ1-5, with D unclear. V gave up 0 bases and J gave up 0 bases, with 9 bases separating them. The CDR3 contains 16 residues. From germline, CDR1 is LNHDA and CDR2 SQIVND (reference sequence). CDR3 sequence: CASSIDSAYSNQPQHF. As DNA, the CDR3 is TGTGCCAGTAGTATAGATTCAGCTTATAGCAATCAGCCCCAGCATTTT.

The rearrangement links TRBV10-1 to TRBJ2-7; possibly TRBD1 for D (5 bases). This CDR3 spans 14 amino acids. Germline assignment: CDR1 WNHNN and CDR2 SYGVQD (reference sequence). Trimming shortened V by 6 bases and J by 3 bases, and 15 bases separated the two germline ends. This CDR3 reads CASSHTDRRYEQYF. The CDR3 nucleotides are TGCGCCAGCAGCCACACTGACAGACGCTACGAGCAGTACTTC.

This chain links TRBV10-2 with TRBJ2-7; D is uncertain. The germline V gene has CDR1 WSHSY and CDR2 SAAADI. V lost 3 bases and J lost 3, with 3 bases in between. The CDR3 is made up of 11 amino acids. CDR3 coding DNA: TGCGCCAGCAGTGACGGCTACGAGCAGTACTTC. Protein product: CASSDGYEQYF.

The CDR3 DNA sequence: TGCGCCAGCAGCCAAGGCCCCAGCTACGAGCAGTACTTC. It specifies CASSQGPSYEQYF. This chain connects TRBV4-1 to TRBJ2-7; D is ambiguous. The CDR3 runs 13 residues. Germline CDR1 reads MGHRA; CDR2 reads YSYEKL. Trimming removed 1 base from V and 3 bases from J, with 7 bases in between.

The chain recombines TRBV9 with TRBJ2-3; a weak D match, TRBD1 (5 bases). V shed 0 bases and J shed 2 bases, with 13 bases lying between them. The germline V gene encodes CDR1 SGDLS and CDR2 YYNGEE. The CDR3 covers 16 residues. CDR3 protein: CASSVVQGLNTDTQYF. CDR3 coding DNA: TGTGCCAGCAGCGTAGTCCAGGGATTAAACACAGATACGCAGTATTTT.

This clone turned up a few times. The chain recombines TRBV7-9 with TRBJ1-2; 9 bases are a match to TRBD1. This CDR3 spans 13 amino acids. The germline V gene has CDR1 SEHNR and CDR2 FQNEAQ (reference sequence). J gave up 9 bases and V 2 bases, and 4 bases lay outside the gene matches. CDR3 DNA: TGTGCCAGCAGCTTACAGGACAGGGGAAGCTACACCTTC. This gives the protein CASSLQDRGSYTF.

The chain couples TRBV28 to TRBJ2-1; 12 bases agree with TRBD2. Germline assignment: CDR1 MDHEN and CDR2 SYDVKM. The CDR3 has 16 amino acids. J lost 3 bases, V lost 5 bases, and 5 bases had no gene match. DNA for the CDR3: TGTGCCAGCAGTGGGGGACTAGCGGGTAACTACAATGAGCAGTTCTTC. The encoded protein is CASSGGLAGNYNEQFF.

The CDR3 reads CASSPLPTSGSYEQYF. Here the CDR3 DNA reads TGTGCCAGCTCACCCTTGCCGACTAGCGGATCCTACGAGCAGTACTTC. The V and J genes are TRBV18 and TRBJ2-7; 9 bases line up with TRBD2. Looked up from germline, CDR1 is KGHSH and CDR2 is LQKENI. The CDR3 length is 16 residues. J gave up 1 base and V 3 bases, and 7 bases lay outside the gene matches.

The V and J genes are TRBV7-8 and TRBJ1-5; D is ambiguous. This CDR3 has 15 residues. CDR1 and CDR2 (germline): SGHVS, FQNEAQ. V was trimmed by 4 bases and J by 5 bases, leaving 15 bases between them. This CDR3 is CASSSYLAGDQPQHF. The CDR3 coding sequence is TGTGCCAGCAGCTCTTACCTGGCCGGGGATCAGCCCCAGCATTTT.

The chain uses TRBV19 and TRBJ2-3, with 12 bases that match TRBD2. Trimming at V came to 4 bases and at J to 2 bases, leaving 13 bases not matched to a gene. Germline CDR1 reads LNHDA; CDR2 reads SQIVND (reference sequence). CDR3 length: 19 amino acids. CDR3 bases: TGTGCCAGTAGTACGACTAGCGGGGGCCCAATAAATCCCACAGATACGCAGTATTTT. Translating gives CASSTTSGGPINPTDTQYF.

V and J are TRBV6-2 or TRBV6-3 and TRBJ1-2; a weak D match, TRBD1 (5 bases). Germline V CDR1 and CDR2: MNHEY, SVGEGT. Deletions cut 5 bases from V and 4 bases from J, with 11 bases between. This CDR3 is built from 13 residues. CDR3 protein: CASSRGRSYGYTF. For the CDR3, the DNA is TGTGCCAGCAGTAGGGGACGGAGCTATGGCTACACCTTC.